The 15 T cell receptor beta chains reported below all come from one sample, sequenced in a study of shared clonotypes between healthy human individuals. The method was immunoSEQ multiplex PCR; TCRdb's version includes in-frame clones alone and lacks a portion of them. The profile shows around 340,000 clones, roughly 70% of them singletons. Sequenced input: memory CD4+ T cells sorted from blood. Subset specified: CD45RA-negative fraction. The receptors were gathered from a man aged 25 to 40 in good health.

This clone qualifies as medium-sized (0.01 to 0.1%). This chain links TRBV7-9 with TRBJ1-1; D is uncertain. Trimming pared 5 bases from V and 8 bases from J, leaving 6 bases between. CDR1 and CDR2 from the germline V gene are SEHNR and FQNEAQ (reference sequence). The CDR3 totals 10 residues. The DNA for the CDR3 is TGTGCCAGCAGCGGAGGAGAAGCTTTCTTT. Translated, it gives CASSGGEAFF.

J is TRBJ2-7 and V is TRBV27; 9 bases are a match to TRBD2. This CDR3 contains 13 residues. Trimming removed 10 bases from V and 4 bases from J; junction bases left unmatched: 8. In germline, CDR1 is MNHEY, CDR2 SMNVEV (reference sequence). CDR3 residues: CATPSGLAYEQYF. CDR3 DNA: TGTGCCACCCCCTCGGGACTAGCTTACGAGCAGTACTTC.

The CDR3 spells CASSYSGWSGGYEQYF. The CDR3 DNA is TGTGCCAGCAGTTACTCAGGTTGGAGCGGGGGATACGAGCAGTACTTC. The rearrangement links TRBV6-5 to TRBJ2-7, with TRBD2 identical over 8 bases. The V gene's germline CDR1 is MNHEY and CDR2 SVGAGI. This CDR3 comprises 16 residues. J was trimmed by 4 bases and V by 0 bases; bases with no gene match: 8.

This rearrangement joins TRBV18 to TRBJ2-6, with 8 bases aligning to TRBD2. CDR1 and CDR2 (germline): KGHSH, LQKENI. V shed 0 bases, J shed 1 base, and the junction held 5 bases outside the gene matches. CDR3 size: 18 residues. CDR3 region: CASSPPDSGTSGANVLTF. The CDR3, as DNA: TGTGCCAGCTCACCACCCGATAGCGGGACTTCTGGGGCCAACGTCCTGACTTTC.

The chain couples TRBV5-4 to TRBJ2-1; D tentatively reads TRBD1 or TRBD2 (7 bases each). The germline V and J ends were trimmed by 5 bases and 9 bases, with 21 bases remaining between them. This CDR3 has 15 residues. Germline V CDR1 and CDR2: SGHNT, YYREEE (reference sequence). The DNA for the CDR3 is TGTGCCAGCAGACCAGGGGGGGACATTCCCAGTGAGCAGTTCTTC. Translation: CASRPGGDIPSEQFF.

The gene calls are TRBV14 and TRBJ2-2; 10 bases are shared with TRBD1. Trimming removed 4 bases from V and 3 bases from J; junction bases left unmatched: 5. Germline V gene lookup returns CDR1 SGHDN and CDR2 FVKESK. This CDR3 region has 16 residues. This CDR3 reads CASSPGQGLYTGELFF. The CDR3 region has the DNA TGTGCCAGCAGCCCGGGACAGGGGCTATACACCGGGGAGCTGTTTTTT.

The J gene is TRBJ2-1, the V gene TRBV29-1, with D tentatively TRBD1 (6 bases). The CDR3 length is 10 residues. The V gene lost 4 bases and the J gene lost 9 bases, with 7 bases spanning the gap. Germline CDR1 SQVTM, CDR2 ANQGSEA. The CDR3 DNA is TGCAGCGTTGTGGGGGCTGAGCAGTTCTTC. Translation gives CSVVGAEQFF.

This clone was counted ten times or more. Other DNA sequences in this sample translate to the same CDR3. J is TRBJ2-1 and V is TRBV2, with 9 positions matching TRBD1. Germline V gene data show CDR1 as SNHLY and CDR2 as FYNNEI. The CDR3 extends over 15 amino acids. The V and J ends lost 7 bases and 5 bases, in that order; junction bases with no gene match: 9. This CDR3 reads CASKEDRGRDNEQFF. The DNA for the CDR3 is TGTGCCAGCAAGGAGGACAGGGGTCGGGACAATGAGCAGTTCTTC.

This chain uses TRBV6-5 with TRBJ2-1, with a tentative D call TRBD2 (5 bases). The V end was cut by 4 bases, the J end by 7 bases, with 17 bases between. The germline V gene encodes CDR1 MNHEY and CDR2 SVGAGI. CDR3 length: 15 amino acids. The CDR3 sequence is CASSSYGLPRNEQFF. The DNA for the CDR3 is TGTGCCAGCAGTTCATATGGACTCCCTCGGAATGAGCAGTTCTTC.

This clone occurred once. CDR3 in amino acids: CASIRREERRERTYNEQFF. In nucleotides, the CDR3 is TGTGCCAGTATACGGAGGGAGGAAAGGAGAGAGCGGACATACAATGAGCAGTTCTTC. The chain couples TRBV19 to TRBJ2-1, with a possible D match to TRBD2 (6 bases). The germline V and J ends were trimmed by 7 bases and 4 bases, with 29 bases remaining between them. Germline CDR1 LNHDA, CDR2 SQIVND (reference sequence). CDR3 length: 19 amino acids.

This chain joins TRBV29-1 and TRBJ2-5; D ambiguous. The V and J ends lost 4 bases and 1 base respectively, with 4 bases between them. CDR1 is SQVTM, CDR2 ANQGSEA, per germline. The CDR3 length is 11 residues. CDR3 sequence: CSVARQETQYF. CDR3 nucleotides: TGCAGCGTTGCTCGCCAAGAGACCCAGTACTTC.

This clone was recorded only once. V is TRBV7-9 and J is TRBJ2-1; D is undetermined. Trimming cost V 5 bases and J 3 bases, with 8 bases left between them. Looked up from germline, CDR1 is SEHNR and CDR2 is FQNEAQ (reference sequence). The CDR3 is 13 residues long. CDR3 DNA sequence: TGTGCCAGCAGCCGCCTGGGCTACAATGAGCAGTTCTTC. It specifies CASSRLGYNEQFF.

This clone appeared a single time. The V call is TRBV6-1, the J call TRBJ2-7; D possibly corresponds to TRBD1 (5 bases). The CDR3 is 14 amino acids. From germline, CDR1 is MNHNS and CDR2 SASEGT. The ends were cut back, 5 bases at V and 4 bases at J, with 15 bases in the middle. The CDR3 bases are TGTGCCAGCAGTTTCGACAGCCTGGCTTACGAGCAGTACTTC. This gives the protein CASSFDSLAYEQYF.

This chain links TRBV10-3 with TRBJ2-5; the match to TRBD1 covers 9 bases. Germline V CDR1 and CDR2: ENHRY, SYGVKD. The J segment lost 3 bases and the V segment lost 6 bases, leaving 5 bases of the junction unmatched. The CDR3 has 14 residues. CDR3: CAIRKQGAEETQYF. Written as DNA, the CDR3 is TGTGCCATCAGGAAACAGGGGGCCGAAGAGACCCAGTACTTC.

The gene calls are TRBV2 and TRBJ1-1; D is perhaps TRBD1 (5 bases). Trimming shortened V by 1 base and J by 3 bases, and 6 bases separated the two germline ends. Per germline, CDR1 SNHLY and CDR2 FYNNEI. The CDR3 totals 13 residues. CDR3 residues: CASSEGGHTEAFF. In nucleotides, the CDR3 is TGTGCCAGCAGTGAAGGGGGACACACTGAAGCTTTCTTT.